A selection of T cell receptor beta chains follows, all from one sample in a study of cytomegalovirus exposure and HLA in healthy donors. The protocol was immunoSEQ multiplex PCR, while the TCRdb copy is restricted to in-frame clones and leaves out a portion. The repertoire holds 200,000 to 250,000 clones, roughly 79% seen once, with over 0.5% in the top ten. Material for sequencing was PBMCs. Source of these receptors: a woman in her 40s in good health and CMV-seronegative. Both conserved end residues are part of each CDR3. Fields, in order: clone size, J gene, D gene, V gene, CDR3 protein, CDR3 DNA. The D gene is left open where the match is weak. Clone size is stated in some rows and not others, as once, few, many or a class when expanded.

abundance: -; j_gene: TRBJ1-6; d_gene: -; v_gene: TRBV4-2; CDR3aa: CASSQEGGANNSPLHF; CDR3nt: TGTGCCAGCAGCCAAGAGGGGGGGGCCAATAATTCACCCCTCCACTTT
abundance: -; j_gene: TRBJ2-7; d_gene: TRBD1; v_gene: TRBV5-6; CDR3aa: CASSHSGTGHYEQYF; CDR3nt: TGTGCCAGCAGCCATTCCGGGACAGGACACTACGAGCAGTACTTC
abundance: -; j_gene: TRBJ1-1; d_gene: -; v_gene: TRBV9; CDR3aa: CASSVGTGEPQEAFF; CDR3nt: TGTGCCAGCAGCGTGGGAACAGGAGAACCGCAGGAAGCTTTCTTT
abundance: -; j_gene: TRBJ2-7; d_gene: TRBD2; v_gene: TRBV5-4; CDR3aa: CASSPAGGSSYEQYF; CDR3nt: TGTGCCAGCAGTCCTGCGGGGGGCAGCTCCTACGAGCAGTACTTC
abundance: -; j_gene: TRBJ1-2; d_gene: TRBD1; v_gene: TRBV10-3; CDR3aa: CAISDPGTGGNYTF; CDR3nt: TGTGCCATCAGTGACCCCGGGACAGGGGGAAACTACACCTTC
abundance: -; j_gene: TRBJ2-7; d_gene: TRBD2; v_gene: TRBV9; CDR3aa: CASSPRTSGSGEQYF; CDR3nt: TGTGCCAGCAGCCCTAGGACTAGCGGGTCTGGCGAGCAGTACTTC
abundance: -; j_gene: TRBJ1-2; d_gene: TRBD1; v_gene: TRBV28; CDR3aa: CASMPGQGAFYGYTF; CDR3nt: TGTGCCAGCATGCCGGGACAGGGGGCTTTCTATGGCTACACCTTC
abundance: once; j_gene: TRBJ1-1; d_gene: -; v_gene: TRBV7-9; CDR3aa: CASSLMNTEAFF; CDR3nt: TGTGCCAGCAGCCTTATGAACACTGAAGCTTTCTTT
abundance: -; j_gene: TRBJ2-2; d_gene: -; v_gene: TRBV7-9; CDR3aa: CASSPAAHTNTGELFF; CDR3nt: TGTGCCAGCAGCCCAGCGGCCCATACGAACACCGGGGAGCTGTTTTTT
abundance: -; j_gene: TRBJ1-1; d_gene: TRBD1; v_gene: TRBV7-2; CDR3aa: CASSSDRVNTEAFF; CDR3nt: TGTGCCAGCAGCTCCGACAGGGTGAACACTGAAGCTTTCTTT
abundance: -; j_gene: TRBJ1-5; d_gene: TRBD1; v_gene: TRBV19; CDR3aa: CARRDRDNQPQHF; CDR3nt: TGTGCCAGACGGGACAGGGACAATCAGCCCCAGCATTTT
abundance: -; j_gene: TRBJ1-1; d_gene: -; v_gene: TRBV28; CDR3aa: CASSFPGVTEAFF; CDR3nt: TGTGCCAGCAGTTTCCCCGGGGTCACTGAAGCTTTCTTT
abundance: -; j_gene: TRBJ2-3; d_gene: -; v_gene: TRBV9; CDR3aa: CASNDKGSTDTQYF; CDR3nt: TGTGCCAGCAACGACAAAGGTAGCACAGATACGCAGTATTTT
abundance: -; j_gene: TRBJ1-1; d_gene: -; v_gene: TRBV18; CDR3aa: CASSRADTEAFF; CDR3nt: TGTGCCAGCTCACGCGCGGACACTGAAGCTTTCTTT